Each of the 16 T cell receptor beta chains below was sequenced from the same sample in a study of T cell changes during pregnancy in multiple sclerosis. Method: immunoSEQ multiplex PCR; TCRdb's copy keeps in-frame clones and lacks some. The profile shows 100,000 to 150,000 clones, about 94% of them singletons. The sequences come from peripheral blood, collected before pregnancy. These receptor sequences come from a female donor with multiple sclerosis, enrolled in a pregnancy study.

The chain carries TRBV28 and TRBJ2-7; D call uncertain. The CDR3 is 13 amino acids. CDR1 and CDR2 (germline): MDHEN, SYDVKM. Deletions cut 6 bases from V and 4 bases from J, with 13 bases between. The CDR3 loop is CASRSPHQYEQYF. The CDR3 region has the DNA TGTGCCAGCAGGTCCCCGCACCAGTACGAGCAGTACTTC.

The chain uses TRBV6-6 and TRBJ2-7; weak D call: TRBD1 (7 bases). The CDR3 totals 16 residues. Germline V gene sequence: CDR1 MNHNY, CDR2 SVGAGI (reference sequence). V shed 0 bases and J shed 3 bases, with 15 bases lying between them. CDR3 coding DNA: TGTGCCAGCAGTTACTCGAAACGCAGGGGGGACTACGAGCAGTACTTC. It yields the protein CASSYSKRRGDYEQYF.

This clone was recorded only once. The rearrangement joins TRBV6-1 to TRBJ2-5, with D possibly being TRBD2 (6 bases). Germline V gene sequence: CDR1 MNHNS, CDR2 SASEGT. Trimming cost V 1 base and J 5 bases, with 14 bases left between them. This CDR3 is 15 amino acids long. The CDR3 protein is CASSEEGGMEETQYF. CDR3 in DNA: TGTGCCAGCAGTGAAGAGGGCGGGATGGAGGAGACCCAGTACTTC.

This chain connects TRBV9 to TRBJ2-1, with 8 positions matching TRBD2. Germline V gene data show CDR1 as SGDLS and CDR2 as YYNGEE. The V gene end was trimmed by 0 bases and the J gene end by 8 bases; junction bases not matched to a gene: 4. CDR3 length: 14 amino acids. CDR3: CASSVAYGGDEQFF. CDR3 nucleotides: TGTGCCAGCAGCGTAGCGTACGGGGGGGATGAGCAGTTCTTC.

CDR3 in DNA: TGTGCCAGCAGCGATTGGACAGGGGGCTTTAACATTCAGTACTTC. Amino acid sequence: CASSDWTGGFNIQYF. The chain couples TRBV6-6 to TRBJ2-4, with 11 nucleotides matching TRBD1. Trimming at V came to 6 bases and at J to 7 bases, leaving 8 bases not matched to a gene. This CDR3 contains 15 residues. Germline lookup yields CDR1 MNHNY and CDR2 SVGAGI (reference sequence).

The chain uses TRBV5-1 and TRBJ1-3; D is unresolved. In germline, CDR1 is SGHRS, CDR2 YFSETQ. V lost 6 bases and J 4 bases, leaving 17 bases between the germline ends. The CDR3 contains 15 residues. CDR3 coding DNA: TGCGCCAGCACCCTCCTACCCTCGACAGGAAACACCATATATTTT. This encodes CASTLLPSTGNTIYF.

The count of this clone is one. V gene TRBV6-5 combines with J gene TRBJ1-6; 8 bases are shared with TRBD1. J lost 9 bases, V lost 0 bases, and 4 bases had no gene match. Per the germline V gene, CDR1 is MNHEY and CDR2 is SVGAGI. The length of the CDR3 is 15 residues. The CDR3 nucleotides read TGTGCCAGCAGTTACTCCGGGACAGGAGGTTCACCCCTCCACTTT. Protein sequence: CASSYSGTGGSPLHF.

The chain employs TRBV14 and TRBJ2-2; 9 positions match TRBD2. The ends lost 2 bases at V and 4 bases at J; junction bases unmatched: 14. The CDR3 runs to 19 residues. Germline lookup yields CDR1 SGHDN and CDR2 FVKESK. The chain's CDR3 is CASSQRLDAGGPITGELFF. CDR3 in DNA: TGTGCCAGCAGCCAAAGACTCGACGCGGGAGGGCCCATCACCGGGGAGCTGTTTTTT. Variable domain in full (rest from reference TRBV14 and TRBJ2-2): EAGVTQFPSHSVIEKGQTVTLRCDPISGHDNLYWYRRVMGKEIKFLLHFVKESKQDESGMPNNRFLAERTGGTYSTLKVQPAELEDSGVYFCASSQRLDAGGPITGELFFGEGSRLTVL.

The chain combines TRBV19 with TRBJ2-3; D call uncertain. With 7 bases removed from V and 2 bases from J, the gap between germline ends came to 16 bases. Per germline, CDR1 LNHDA and CDR2 SQIVND (reference sequence). The CDR3 is 15 residues long. CDR3 loop: CASNGGPASTDTQYF. CDR3 bases: TGTGCCAGTAACGGCGGCCCAGCCTCCACAGATACGCAGTATTTT.

The table lists this clone with a count of one. The rearrangement links TRBV14 to TRBJ2-1, with a weak D call TRBD1 (5 bases). Germline values: CDR1 SGHDN, CDR2 FVKESK. V lost 3 bases and J lost 2, with 14 bases in between. The CDR3 has 16 amino acids. The CDR3 DNA reads TGTGCCAGCAGCCATCTCCCAGGGCTCCCCTACAATGAGCAGTTCTTC. Protein sequence: CASSHLPGLPYNEQFF.

This chain joins TRBV19 and TRBJ2-5, with a tentative D call TRBD2 (5 bases). CDR1 is LNHDA and CDR2 is SQIVND in the germline V gene (reference sequence). Trimming stripped 3 bases from V and 4 bases from J, with 9 bases between. The CDR3 length is 13 residues. The CDR3 DNA reads as TGTGCCAGTAGTATCCGGGGTGGAGAGACCCAGTACTTC. This codes for CASSIRGGETQYF.

This clone showed up many times. The chain recombines TRBV27 with TRBJ2-1; no clear D gene. Trimming cost V 5 bases and J 4 bases, with 3 bases left between them. The CDR3 runs to 11 residues. Germline-derived CDR1 and CDR2 are MNHEY and SMNVEV (reference sequence). Here the CDR3 DNA reads TGTGCCAGCAGTACATACAATGAGCAGTTCTTC. Protein product: CASSTYNEQFF.

This clone is a singleton in its sample. J is TRBJ1-5 and V is TRBV28; unclear D gene. The germline V gene encodes CDR1 MDHEN and CDR2 SYDVKM. V dropped 6 bases and J dropped 1 base, with 10 bases sitting between them. This CDR3 region has 14 residues. The CDR3 loop is CASSPLVSNQPQHF. CDR3 DNA sequence: TGTGCCAGCAGCCCTCTAGTCAGCAATCAGCCCCAGCATTTT.

The V call is TRBV9, the J call TRBJ1-6, with TRBD1 matching over 7 bases. Germline lookup yields CDR1 SGDLS and CDR2 YYNGEE. The ends lost 3 bases at V and 0 bases at J; junction bases unmatched: 6. The CDR3 totals 17 residues. CDR3 residues: CASSGRQGSSYNSPLHF. The CDR3 nucleotides are TGTGCCAGCAGCGGACGACAGGGAAGCTCCTATAATTCACCCCTCCACTTT.

The CDR3 coding sequence is TGCGCCAGCAGCTTGGGACGCGGACTAGCGGGGGAGCAGTACTTC. It yields the protein CASSLGRGLAGEQYF. This chain links TRBV5-1 with TRBJ2-7; 12 nucleotides agree with TRBD2. The germline CDR1 and CDR2 sequences are SGHRS and YFSETQ. CDR3 length: 15 residues. Losses at the gene ends were 0 bases for V and 7 bases for J; bases not matched to a gene: 5. Full variable domain (rest looked up from reference TRBV5-1 and TRBJ2-7): KAGVTQTPRYLIKTRGQQVTLSCSPISGHRSVSWYQQTPGQGLQFLFEYFSETQRNKGNFPGRFSGRQFSNSRSEMNVSTLELGDSALYLCASSLGRGLAGEQYFGPGTRLTVT.

This chain connects TRBV30 to TRBJ2-5; possibly TRBD2 for D (6 bases). CDR1 and CDR2 (germline): GTSNPN, SVGIG (reference sequence). This CDR3 contains 20 residues. V shed 0 bases and J shed 1 base, with 27 bases lying between them. Written as DNA, the CDR3 is TGTGCCTGGAGTGTTGAGATAGCGGCATCTCTAACCCTCCGCCAAGAGACCCAGTACTTC. It translates to CAWSVEIAASLTLRQETQYF.